The present TCR beta chain was sequenced within a study of identical twins. Study observations and caveats: Modelling underestimated the level of out-of-frame TCR alpha sharing observed in monozygotic twins.

Unique molecular identifiers were in the cDNA, with template-switch universal primer binding. TCRdb re-called the 5' RACE reads with MiXCR, one entry per CDR3 protein. The sample lists roughly 720,000 distinct CDR3 sequences, 15% to 20% occurring once. This clonotype came up a few times. Its antigen is unidentified. Trimming took off 6 bases at V and 5 bases at J, with 10 bases between the two ends. Germline V gene data show CDR1 as MNHEY and CDR2 as SMNVEV (reference sequence). The CDR3 is 13 residues long. The sample also formed part of further work on T cells expressing NK-cell markers. That source reports: In a group of several donors, dominant NKG2C+ clonotypes represented about 1.0-7.5% of CD8+ T cells.

The gene calls are TRBV27 and TRBJ1-4; D unclear. Sample: PBMCs. This sequence was found in a young woman in good health. The CDR3 spells CASSRAGNEKLFF. The CDR3 nucleotides are TGTGCCAGCAGCCGAGCGGGAAATGAAAAACTGTTTTTT.